What follows describes a single TCR beta chain. Original handling: Estimated nucleated cell counts came from reference gene primer amplification. Sequencing was performed with immunoSEQ multiplex PCR; in TCRdb, only in-frame clones are kept and a portion is missing. V, J and clone size derive from that table, while D and trimming were established from the DNA sequence. The sample shows about 270,000 clones, roughly 93% of them seen only once. V lost 1 base to trimming and J lost 5 bases; unmatched junction nucleotides: 10. Germline V lookup: CDR1 SGHNT, CDR2 YYREEE (reference sequence). This CDR3 region has 17 residues. The data belong to a study of blood T cell repertoires in COVID-19. At the level of the study: Samples came from the United States, Italy and Spain, spanning acute and convalescent COVID-19. Sources were T cells, B-cell-depleted T cells, or PBMCs; the material itself was cDNA or gDNA.

Participant ages covered about 18 to 100 years across 20 to 30 US areas. The clonotype originates from a middle-aged woman with acute COVID-19. The rearrangement links TRBV5-4 to TRBJ2-3; 10 nucleotides agree with TRBD2. The sample taken for sequencing was PBMCs or T cells enriched from blood (not recorded which). CDR3 nucleotides: TGTGCCAGCAGCTTGCTTTCCCTAGCGGGAGTGTTAGATACGCAGTATTTT. Its translation: CASSLLSLAGVLDTQYF.